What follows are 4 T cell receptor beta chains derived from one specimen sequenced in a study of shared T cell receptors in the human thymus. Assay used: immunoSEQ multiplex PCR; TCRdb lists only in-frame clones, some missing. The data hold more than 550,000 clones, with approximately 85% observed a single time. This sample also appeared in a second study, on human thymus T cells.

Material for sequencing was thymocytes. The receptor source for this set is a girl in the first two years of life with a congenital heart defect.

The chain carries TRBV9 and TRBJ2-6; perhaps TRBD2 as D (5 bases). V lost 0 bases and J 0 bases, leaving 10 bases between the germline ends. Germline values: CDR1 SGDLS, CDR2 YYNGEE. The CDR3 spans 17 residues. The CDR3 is CASSVGRRPSGANVLTF. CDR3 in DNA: TGTGCCAGCAGCGTAGGCAGGAGGCCCTCTGGGGCCAACGTCCTGACTTTC.

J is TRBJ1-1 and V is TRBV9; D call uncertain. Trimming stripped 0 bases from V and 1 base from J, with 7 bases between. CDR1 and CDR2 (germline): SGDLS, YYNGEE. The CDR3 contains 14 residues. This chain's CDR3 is CASSVAPGNTEAFF. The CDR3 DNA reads TGTGCCAGCAGCGTAGCGCCGGGGAACACTGAAGCTTTCTTT.

The CDR3 region is CASSLEHTEAFF. DNA for the CDR3: TGTGCCAGCAGCTTGGAGCACACTGAAGCTTTCTTT. The genes are TRBV5-4 and TRBJ1-1; unclear D gene. With 0 bases removed from V and 3 bases from J, the gap between germline ends came to 3 bases. The CDR3 has 12 residues. Germline CDR1 is SGHNT and CDR2 is YYREEE (reference sequence).

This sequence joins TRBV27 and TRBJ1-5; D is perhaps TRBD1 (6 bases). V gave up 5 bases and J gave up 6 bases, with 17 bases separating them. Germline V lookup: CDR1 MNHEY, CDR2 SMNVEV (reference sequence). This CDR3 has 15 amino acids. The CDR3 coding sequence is TGTGCCAGCAGTCCCTTCCAGGTGGGGGCTCAGCCCCAGCATTTT. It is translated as CASSPFQVGAQPQHF.